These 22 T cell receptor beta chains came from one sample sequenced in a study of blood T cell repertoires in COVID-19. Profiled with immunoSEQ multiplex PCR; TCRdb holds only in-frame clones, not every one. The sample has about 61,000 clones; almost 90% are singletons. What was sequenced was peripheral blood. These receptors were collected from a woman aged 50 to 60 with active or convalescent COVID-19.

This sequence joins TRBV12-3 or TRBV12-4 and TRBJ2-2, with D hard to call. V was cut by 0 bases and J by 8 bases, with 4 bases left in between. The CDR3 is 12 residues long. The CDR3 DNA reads TGTGCCAGCAGTTTAGCGCGTGGGGAGCTGTTTTTT. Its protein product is CASSLARGELFF.

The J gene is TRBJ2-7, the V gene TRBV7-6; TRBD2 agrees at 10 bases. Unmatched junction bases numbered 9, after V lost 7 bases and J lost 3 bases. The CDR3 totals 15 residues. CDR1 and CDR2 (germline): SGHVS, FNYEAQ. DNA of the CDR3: TGTGCCAGCACCCAATACCTAGCGGGAGACTACGAGCAGTACTTC. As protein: CASTQYLAGDYEQYF.

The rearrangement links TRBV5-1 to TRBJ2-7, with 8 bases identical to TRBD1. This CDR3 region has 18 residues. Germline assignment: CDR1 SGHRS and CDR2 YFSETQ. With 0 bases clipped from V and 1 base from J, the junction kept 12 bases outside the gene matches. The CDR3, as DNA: TGCGCCAGCAGCTTGGCGGGGACAGGCATAGAGTTTTCCTACGAGCAGTACTTC. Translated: CASSLAGTGIEFSYEQYF.

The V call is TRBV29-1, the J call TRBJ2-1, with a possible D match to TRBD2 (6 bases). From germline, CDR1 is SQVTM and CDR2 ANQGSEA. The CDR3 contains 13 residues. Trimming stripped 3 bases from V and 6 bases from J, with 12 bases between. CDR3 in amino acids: CSVEETRFNEQFF. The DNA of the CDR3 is TGCAGCGTTGAGGAGACTAGGTTCAATGAGCAGTTCTTC.

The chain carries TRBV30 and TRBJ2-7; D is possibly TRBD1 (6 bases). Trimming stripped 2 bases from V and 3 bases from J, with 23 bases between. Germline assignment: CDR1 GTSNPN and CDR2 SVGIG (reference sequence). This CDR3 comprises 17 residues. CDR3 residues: CAWSHEFQDSGHYEQYF. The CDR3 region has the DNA TGTGCCTGGAGTCATGAATTCCAGGATTCGGGACACTACGAGCAGTACTTC.

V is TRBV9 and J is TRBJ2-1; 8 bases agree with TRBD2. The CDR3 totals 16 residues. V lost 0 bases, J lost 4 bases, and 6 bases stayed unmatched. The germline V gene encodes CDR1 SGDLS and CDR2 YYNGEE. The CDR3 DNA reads TGTGCCAGCAGCGTAGCGGGAGGGCCGGGATACAATGAGCAGTTCTTC. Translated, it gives CASSVAGGPGYNEQFF.

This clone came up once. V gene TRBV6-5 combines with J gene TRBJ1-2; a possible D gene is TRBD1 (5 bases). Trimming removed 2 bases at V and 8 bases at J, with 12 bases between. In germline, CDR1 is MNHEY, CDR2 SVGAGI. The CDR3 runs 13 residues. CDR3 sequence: CASSYRRGEGYTF. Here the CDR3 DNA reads TGTGCCAGCAGTTACCGACGGGGGGAAGGCTACACCTTC.

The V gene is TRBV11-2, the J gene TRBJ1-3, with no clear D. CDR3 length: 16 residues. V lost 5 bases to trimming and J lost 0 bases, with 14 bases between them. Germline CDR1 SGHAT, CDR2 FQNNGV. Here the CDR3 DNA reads TGTGCCAGCAGCCCCGGCCGGGGATTCTCTGGAAACACCATATATTTT. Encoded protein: CASSPGRGFSGNTIYF.

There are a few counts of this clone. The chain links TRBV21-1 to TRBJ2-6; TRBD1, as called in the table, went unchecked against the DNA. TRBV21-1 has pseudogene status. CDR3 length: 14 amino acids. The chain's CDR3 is CASSLRTGANVLTF. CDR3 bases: TGTGCCAGCAGCTTACGGACAGGGGCCAACGTCCTGACTTTC.

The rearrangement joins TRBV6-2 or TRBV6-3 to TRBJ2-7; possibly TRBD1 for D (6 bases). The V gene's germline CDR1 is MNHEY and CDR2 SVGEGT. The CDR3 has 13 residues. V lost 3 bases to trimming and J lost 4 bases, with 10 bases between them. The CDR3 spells CASSYTGKYEQYF. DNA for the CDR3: TGTGCCAGCAGTTATACAGGGAAGTACGAGCAGTACTTC.

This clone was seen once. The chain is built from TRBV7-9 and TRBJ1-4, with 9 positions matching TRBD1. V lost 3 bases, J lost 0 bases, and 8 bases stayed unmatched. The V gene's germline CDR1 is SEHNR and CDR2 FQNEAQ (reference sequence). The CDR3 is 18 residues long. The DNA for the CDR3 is TGTGCCAGCAGCTTCGGACAGGGGTCTTCCGCAACTAATGAAAAACTGTTTTTT. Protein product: CASSFGQGSSATNEKLFF.

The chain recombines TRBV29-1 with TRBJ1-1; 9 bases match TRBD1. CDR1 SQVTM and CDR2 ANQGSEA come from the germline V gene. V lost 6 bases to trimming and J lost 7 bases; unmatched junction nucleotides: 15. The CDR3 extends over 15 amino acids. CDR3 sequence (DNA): TGCAGCGTGGGCCAACTACAGGGGGCCGAGGGTGAAGCTTTCTTT. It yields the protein CSVGQLQGAEGEAFF.

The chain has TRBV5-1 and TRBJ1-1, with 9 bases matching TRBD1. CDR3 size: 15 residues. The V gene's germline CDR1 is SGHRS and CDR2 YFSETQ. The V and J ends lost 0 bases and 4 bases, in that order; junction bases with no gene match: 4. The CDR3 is CASSLVGTGITEAFF. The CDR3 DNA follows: TGCGCCAGCAGCTTGGTCGGGACAGGGATCACTGAAGCTTTCTTT.

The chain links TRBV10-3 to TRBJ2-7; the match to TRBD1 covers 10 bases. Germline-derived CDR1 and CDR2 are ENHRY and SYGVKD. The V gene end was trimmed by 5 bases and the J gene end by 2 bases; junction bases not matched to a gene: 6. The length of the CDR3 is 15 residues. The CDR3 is CAISSTGTGAYEQYF. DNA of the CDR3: TGTGCCATCAGTAGTACCGGGACAGGGGCCTACGAGCAGTACTTC.

The chain's CDR3 is CASSPEIAGVSGETQYF. The CDR3 DNA follows: TGTGCCAGCAGCCCCGAGATAGCGGGAGTTTCAGGAGAGACCCAGTACTTC. The genes are TRBV3-1 (or the pseudogene TRBV3-2) and TRBJ2-5; 9 nucleotides line up with TRBD2. CDR1 and CDR2 (germline): LGHDT, YNNKEL (reference sequence). The CDR3 has 17 residues. Unmatched junction bases numbered 13, after V lost 4 bases and J lost 4 bases.

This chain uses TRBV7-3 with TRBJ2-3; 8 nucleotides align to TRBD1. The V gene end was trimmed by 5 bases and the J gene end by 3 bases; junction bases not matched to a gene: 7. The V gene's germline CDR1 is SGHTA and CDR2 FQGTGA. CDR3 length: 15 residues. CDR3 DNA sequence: TGTGCCAGCAGCACCCGACAGGGGAGTACAGATACGCAGTATTTT. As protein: CASSTRQGSTDTQYF.

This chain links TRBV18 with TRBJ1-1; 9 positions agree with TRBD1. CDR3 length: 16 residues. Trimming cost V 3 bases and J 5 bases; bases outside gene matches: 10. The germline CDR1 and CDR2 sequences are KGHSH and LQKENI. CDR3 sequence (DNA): TGTGCCAGCTCACCTCTACCGGGACAGGGAGGGACTGAAGCTTTCTTT. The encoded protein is CASSPLPGQGGTEAFF.

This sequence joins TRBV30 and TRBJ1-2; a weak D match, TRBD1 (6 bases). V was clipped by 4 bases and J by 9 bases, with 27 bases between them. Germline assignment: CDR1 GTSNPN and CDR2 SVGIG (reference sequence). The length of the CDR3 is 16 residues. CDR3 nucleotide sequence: TGTGCCTGGATGGACACACAGGGATCTCCCCAAGCTAGCTACACCTTC. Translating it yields CAWMDTQGSPQASYTF.

CDR3 amino acids: CASSIGAGGTYEQYF. DNA of the CDR3: TGTGCCAGTAGTATAGGTGCAGGGGGCACCTACGAGCAGTACTTC. The rearrangement uses TRBV19 and TRBJ2-7; 8 bases are a match to TRBD1. Germline V gene sequence: CDR1 LNHDA, CDR2 SQIVND (reference sequence). The CDR3 extends over 15 amino acids. With 1 base clipped from V and 2 bases from J, the junction kept 4 bases outside the gene matches.

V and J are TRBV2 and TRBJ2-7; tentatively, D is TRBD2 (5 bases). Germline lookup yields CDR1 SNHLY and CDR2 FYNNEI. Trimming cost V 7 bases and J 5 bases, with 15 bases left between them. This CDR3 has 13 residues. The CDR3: CASKRRQVHEQYF. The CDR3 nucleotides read TGTGCCAGCAAGCGGAGGCAGGTCCACGAGCAGTACTTC.

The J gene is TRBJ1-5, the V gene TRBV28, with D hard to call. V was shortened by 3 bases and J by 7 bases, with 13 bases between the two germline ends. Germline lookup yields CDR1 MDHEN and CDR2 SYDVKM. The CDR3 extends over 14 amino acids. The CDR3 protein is CASSFRASAQPQHF. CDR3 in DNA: TGTGCCAGCAGTTTTAGAGCAAGCGCGCAGCCCCAGCATTTT. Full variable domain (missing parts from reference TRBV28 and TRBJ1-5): DVKVTQSSRYLVKRTGEKVFLECVQDMDHENMFWYRQDPGLGLRLIYFSYDVKMKEKGDIPEGYSVSREKKERFSLILESASTNQTSMYLCASSFRASAQPQHFGDGTRLSIL.

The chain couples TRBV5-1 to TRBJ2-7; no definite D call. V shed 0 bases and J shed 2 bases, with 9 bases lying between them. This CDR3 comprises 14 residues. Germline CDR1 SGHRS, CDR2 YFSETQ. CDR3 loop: CASSLVPETYEQYF. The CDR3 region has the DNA TGCGCCAGCAGCTTGGTCCCCGAGACCTACGAGCAGTACTTC.